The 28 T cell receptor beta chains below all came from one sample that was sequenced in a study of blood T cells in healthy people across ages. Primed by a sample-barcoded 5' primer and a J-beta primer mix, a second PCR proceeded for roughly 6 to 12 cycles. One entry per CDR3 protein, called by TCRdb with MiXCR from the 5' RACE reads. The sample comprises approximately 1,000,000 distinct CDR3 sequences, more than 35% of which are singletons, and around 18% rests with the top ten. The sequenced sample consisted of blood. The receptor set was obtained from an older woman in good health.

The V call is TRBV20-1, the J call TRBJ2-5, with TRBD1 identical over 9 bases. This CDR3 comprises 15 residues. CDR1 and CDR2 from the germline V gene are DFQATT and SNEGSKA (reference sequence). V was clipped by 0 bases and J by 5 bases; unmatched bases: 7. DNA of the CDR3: TGCAGTGCTAGAGATCGTACAGGGGGCAGGGAGACCCAGTACTTC. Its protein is CSARDRTGGRETQYF.

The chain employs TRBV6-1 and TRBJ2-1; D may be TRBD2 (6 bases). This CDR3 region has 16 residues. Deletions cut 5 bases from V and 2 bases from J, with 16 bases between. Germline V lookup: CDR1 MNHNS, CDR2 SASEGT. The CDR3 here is CASSQKRAQTYNEQFF. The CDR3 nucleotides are TGTGCCAGCAGTCAGAAGCGGGCTCAGACCTACAATGAGCAGTTCTTC.

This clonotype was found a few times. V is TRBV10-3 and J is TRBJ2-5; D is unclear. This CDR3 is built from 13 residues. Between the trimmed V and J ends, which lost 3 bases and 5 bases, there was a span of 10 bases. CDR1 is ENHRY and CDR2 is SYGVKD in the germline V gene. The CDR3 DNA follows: TGTGCCATCAGTGAACCAGGTTTGGAGACCCAGTACTTC. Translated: CAISEPGLETQYF.

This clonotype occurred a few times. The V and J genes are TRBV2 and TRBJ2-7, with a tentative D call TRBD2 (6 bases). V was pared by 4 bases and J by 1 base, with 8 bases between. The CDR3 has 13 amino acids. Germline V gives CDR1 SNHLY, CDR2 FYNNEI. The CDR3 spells CASSGLDSYEQYF. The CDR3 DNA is TGTGCCAGCAGTGGACTAGATTCCTACGAGCAGTACTTC.

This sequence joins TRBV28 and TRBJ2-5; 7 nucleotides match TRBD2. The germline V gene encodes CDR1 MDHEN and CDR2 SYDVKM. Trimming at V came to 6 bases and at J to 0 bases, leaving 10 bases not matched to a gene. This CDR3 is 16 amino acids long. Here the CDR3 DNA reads TGTGCCAGCAGCTTGAGGGCGGGAGTTCACCAAGAGACCCAGTACTTC. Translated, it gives CASSLRAGVHQETQYF.

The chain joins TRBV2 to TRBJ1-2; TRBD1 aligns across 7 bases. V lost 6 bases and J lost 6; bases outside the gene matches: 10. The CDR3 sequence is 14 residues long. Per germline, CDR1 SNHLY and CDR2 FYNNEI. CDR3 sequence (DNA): TGTGCCAGCAGCGATACGACAGGGATTGATGGCTACACCTTC. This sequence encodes CASSDTTGIDGYTF.

In DNA, the CDR3 is TGTGCCAGCACAGGGGAGGTAGGGCCCTACGAGCAGTACTTC. Its protein is CASTGEVGPYEQYF. V and J are TRBV21-1 and TRBJ2-7; the D call in the table, TRBD1, was not verified against the DNA. TRBV21-1 is a pseudogene. This CDR3 region has 14 residues.

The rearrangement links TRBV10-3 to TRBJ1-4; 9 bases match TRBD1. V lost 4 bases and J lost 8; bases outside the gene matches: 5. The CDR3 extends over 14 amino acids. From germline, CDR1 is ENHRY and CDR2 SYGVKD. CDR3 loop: CAISAGQGREKLFF. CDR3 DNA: TGTGCCATCAGTGCGGGACAGGGTCGGGAAAAACTGTTTTTT.

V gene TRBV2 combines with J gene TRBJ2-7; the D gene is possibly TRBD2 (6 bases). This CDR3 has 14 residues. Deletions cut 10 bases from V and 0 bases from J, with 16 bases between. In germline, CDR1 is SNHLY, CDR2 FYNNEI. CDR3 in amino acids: CATRLGGASYEQYF. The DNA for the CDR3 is TGTGCCACTCGACTAGGCGGGGCCTCCTACGAGCAGTACTTC.

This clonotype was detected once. This chain's CDR3 is CASSTGLARDTQYF. The CDR3 DNA sequence: TGTGCCAGCAGCACGGGACTAGCTAGGGATACGCAGTATTTT. The chain combines TRBV5-6 with TRBJ2-3; TRBD2 matches at 9 bases. V lost 4 bases to trimming and J lost 6 bases; unmatched junction nucleotides: 6. Germline values: CDR1 SGHDT, CDR2 YYEEEE. The CDR3 spans 14 residues.

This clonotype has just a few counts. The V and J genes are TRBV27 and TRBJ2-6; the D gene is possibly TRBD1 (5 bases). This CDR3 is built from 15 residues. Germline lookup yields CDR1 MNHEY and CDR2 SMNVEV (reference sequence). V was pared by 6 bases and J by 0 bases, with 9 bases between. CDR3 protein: CASRRQSSGANVLTF. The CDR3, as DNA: TGTGCCAGCAGACGACAGAGCTCTGGGGCCAACGTCCTGACTTTC.

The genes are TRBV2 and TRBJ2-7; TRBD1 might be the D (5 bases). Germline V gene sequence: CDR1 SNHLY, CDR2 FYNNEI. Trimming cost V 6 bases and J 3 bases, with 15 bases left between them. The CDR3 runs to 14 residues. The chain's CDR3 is CASSPAPGYYEQYF. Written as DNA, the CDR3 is TGTGCCAGCAGCCCCGCCCCAGGGTACTACGAGCAGTACTTC.

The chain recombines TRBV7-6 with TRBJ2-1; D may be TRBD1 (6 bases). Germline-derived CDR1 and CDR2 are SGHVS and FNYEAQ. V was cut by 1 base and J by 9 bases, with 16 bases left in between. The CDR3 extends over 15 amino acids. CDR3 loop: CASSLGGQGRGEQFF. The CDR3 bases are TGTGCCAGCAGCTTAGGCGGGCAGGGGAGAGGTGAGCAGTTCTTC.

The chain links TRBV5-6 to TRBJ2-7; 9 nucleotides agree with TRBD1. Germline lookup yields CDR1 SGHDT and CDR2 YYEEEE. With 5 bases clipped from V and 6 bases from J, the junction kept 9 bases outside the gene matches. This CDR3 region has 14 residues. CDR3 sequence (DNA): TGTGCCAGCAGAAGGGACAGGGTGGGAGGCGAGCAGTACTTC. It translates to CASRRDRVGGEQYF.

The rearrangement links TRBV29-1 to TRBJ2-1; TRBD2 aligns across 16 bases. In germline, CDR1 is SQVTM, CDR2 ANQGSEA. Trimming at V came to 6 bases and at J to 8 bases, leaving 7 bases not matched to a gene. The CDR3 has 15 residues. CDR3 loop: CSVRSGTSGGDEQFF. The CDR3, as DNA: TGCAGCGTGCGCTCCGGGACTAGCGGGGGGGATGAGCAGTTCTTC.

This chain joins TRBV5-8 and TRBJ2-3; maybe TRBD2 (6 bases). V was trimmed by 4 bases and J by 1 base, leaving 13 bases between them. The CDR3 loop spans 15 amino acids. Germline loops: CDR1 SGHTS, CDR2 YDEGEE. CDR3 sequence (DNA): TGTGCCAGCAGCATGACGGGAGCCGGCACAGATACGCAGTATTTT. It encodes CASSMTGAGTDTQYF.

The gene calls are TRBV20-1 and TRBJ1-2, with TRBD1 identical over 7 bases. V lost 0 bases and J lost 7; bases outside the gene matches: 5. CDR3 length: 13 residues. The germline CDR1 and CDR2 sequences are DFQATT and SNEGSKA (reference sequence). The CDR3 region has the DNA TGCAGTGCTAGAGATGGGGCAGGGGGTGGCTACACCTTC. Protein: CSARDGAGGGYTF.

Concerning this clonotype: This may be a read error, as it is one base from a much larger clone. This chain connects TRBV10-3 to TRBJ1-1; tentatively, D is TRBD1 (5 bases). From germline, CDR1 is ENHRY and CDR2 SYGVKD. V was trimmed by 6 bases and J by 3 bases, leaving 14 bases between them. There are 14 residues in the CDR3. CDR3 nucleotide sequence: TGTGCCATCAGGGTAGGGTTAGGGGACACTGAAGCTTTCTTT. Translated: CAIRVGLGDTEAFF.

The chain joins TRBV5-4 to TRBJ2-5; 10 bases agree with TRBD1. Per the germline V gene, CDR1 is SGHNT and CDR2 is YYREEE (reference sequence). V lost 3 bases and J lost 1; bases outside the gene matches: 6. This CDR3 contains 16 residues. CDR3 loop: CASSSPGQGSQETQYF. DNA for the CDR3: TGTGCCAGCAGCTCACCGGGACAGGGGAGCCAAGAGACCCAGTACTTC.

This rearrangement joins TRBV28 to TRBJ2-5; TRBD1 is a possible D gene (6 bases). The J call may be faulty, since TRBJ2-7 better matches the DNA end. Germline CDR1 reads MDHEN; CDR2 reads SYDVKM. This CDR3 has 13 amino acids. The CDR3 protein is CASSLIGTSEQYF. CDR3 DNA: TGTGCCAGCAGTTTAATTGGGACATCCGAGCAGTACTTC.

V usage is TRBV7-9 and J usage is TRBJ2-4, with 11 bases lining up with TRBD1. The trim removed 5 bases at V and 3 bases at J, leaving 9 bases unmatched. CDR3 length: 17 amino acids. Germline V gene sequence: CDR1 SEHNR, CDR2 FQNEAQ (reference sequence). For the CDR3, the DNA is TGTGCCAGCAGCCGTACAGGGGGACAGGGGGACAAAAACATTCAGTACTTC. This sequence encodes CASSRTGGQGDKNIQYF.

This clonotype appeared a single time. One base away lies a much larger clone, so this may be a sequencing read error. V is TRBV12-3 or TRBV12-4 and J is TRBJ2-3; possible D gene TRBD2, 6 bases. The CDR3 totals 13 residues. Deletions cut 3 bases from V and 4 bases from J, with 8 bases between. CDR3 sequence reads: CASSLASADTQYF. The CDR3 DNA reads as TGTGCCAGCAGTTTGGCTAGCGCAGATACGCAGTATTTT.

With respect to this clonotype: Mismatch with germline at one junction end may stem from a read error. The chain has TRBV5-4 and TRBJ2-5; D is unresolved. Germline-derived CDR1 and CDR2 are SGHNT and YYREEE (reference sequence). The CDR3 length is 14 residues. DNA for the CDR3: TGTGTCAGCAGCTTGGGCGGTCCCAACAATGAGCAGTACTTC. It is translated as CVSSLGGPNNEQYF.

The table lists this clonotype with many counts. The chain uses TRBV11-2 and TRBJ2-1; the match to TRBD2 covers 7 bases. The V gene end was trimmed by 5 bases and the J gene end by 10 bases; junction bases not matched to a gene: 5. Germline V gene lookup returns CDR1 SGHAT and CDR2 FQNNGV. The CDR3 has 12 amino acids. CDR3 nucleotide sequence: TGTGCCAGCAGCAGGACTAGAAACGAGCAGTTCTTC. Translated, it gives CASSRTRNEQFF.

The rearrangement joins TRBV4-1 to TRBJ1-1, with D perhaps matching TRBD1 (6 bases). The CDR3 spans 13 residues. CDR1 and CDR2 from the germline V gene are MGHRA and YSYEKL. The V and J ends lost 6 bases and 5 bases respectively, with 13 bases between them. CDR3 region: CASRRTGSTEAFF. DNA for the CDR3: TGCGCCAGCAGACGAACAGGGAGTACTGAAGCTTTCTTT.

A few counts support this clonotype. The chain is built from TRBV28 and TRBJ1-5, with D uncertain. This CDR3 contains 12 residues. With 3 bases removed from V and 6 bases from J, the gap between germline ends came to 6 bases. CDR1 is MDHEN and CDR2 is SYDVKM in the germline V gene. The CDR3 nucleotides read TGTGCCAGCAGTTTTCTACGTCAGCCCCAGCATTTT. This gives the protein CASSFLRQPQHF. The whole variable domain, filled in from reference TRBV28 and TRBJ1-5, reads DVKVTQSSRYLVKRTGEKVFLECVQDMDHENMFWYRQDPGLGLRLIYFSYDVKMKEKGDIPEGYSVSREKKERFSLILESASTNQTSMYLCASSFLRQPQHFGDGTRLSIL.

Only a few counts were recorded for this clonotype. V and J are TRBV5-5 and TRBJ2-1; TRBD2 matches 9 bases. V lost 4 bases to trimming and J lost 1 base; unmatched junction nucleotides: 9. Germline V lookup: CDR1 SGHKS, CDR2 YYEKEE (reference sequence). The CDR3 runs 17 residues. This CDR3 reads CASSPRLAEGSYNEQFF. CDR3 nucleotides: TGTGCCAGCAGCCCGAGACTAGCGGAAGGATCCTACAATGAGCAGTTCTTC.

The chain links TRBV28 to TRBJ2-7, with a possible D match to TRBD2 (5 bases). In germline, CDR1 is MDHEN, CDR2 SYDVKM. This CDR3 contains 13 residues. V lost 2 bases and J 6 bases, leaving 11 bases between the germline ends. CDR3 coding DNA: TGTGCCAGCAGTTTACCCGGGATTACCGAGCAGTACTTC. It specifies CASSLPGITEQYF.